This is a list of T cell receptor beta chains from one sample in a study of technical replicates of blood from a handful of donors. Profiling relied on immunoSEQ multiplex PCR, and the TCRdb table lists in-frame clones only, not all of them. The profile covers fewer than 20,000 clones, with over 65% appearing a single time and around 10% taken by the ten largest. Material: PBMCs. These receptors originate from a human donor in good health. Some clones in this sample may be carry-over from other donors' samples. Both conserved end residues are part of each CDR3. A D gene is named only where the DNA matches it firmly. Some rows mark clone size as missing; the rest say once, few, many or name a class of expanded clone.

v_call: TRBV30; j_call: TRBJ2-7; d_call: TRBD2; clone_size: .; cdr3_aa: CAWTRTSGSYEQYF; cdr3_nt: TGTGCCTGGACCCGGACTAGTGGCTCCTACGAGCAGTACTTC
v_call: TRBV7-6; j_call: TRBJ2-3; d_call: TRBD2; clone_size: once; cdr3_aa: CASSLGAGGWTDTQYF; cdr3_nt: TGTGCCAGCAGCTTAGGAGCGGGGGGGTGGACAGATACGCAGTATTTT
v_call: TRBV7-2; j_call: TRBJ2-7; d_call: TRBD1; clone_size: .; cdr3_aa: CASSLVGTGVSYF; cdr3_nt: TGTGCCAGCAGCTTAGTTGGGACAGGGGTTTCGTACTTC
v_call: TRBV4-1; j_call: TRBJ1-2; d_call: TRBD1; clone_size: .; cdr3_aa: CASAITTGFNYGYTF; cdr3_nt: TGCGCCAGCGCTATTACGACAGGGTTTAACTATGGCTACACCTTC
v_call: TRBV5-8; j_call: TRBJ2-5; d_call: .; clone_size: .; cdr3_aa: CACLEWETQYF; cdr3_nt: TGTGCCTGCCTAGAGTGGGAGACCCAGTACTTC
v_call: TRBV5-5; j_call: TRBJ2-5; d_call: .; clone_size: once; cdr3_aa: CASSSRGLERIQETQYF; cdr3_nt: TGTGCCAGCAGCTCCCGGGGTCTCGAGCGCATTCAAGAGACCCAGTACTTC
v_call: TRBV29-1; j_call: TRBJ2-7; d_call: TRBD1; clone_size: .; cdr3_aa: CSVEVTGGGNEQYF; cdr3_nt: TGCAGCGTTGAAGTCACAGGGGGCGGGAACGAGCAGTACTTC
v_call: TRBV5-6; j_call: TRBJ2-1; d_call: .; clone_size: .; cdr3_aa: CASSSADWNNEQFF; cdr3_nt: TGTGCCAGCAGCTCGGCCGACTGGAACAATGAGCAGTTCTTC
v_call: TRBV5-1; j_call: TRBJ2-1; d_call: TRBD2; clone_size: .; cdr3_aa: CASSSSGGYNEQFF; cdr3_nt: TGCGCCAGCAGCTCTAGCGGGGGCTACAATGAGCAGTTCTTC
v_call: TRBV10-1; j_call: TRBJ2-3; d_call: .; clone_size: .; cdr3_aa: CASSEGPGGPDTQYF; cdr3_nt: TGCGCCAGCAGTGAAGGCCCAGGAGGGCCAGATACGCAGTATTTT
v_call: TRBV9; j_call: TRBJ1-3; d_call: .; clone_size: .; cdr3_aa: CASSAQSSGNTIYF; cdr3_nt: TGTGCCAGCAGCGCCCAGTCCTCTGGAAACACCATATATTTT
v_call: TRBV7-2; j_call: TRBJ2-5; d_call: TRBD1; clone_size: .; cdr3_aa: CASSRPGQVETQYF; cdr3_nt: TGTGCCAGCAGCCGGCCCGGACAGGTAGAGACCCAGTACTTC
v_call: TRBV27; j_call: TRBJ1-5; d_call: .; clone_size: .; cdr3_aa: CASRPRVGASNQPQHF; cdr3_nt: TGTGCCAGCAGACCCAGGGTTGGGGCCAGCAATCAGCCCCAGCATTTT
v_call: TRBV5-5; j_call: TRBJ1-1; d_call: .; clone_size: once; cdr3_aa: CASSFGSDTEAFF; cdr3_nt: TGTGCCAGCAGCTTCGGGTCAGACACTGAAGCTTTCTTT
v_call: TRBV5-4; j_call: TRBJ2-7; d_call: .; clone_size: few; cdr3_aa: CASGYRGGYEQYF; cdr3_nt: TGTGCCAGCGGTTACAGGGGGGGCTACGAGCAGTACTTC
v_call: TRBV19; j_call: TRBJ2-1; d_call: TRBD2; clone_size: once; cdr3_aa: CASSIDLASGSYNEQFF; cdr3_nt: TGTGCCAGTAGTATAGATCTAGCTAGCGGGAGCTACAATGAGCAGTTCTTC
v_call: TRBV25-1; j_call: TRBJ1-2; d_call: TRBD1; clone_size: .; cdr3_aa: CASNGQGPNYGYTF; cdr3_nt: TGTGCCAGCAACGGACAGGGCCCCAACTATGGCTACACCTTC
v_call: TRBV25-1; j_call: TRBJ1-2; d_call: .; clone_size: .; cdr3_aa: CASSEREVRSGYTF; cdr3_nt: TGTGCCAGCAGTGAACGCGAGGTACGTTCTGGCTACACCTTC
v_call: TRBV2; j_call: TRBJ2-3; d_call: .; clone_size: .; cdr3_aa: CASRWTQNTDTQYF; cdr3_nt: TGTGCCAGCAGATGGACTCAAAACACAGATACGCAGTATTTT
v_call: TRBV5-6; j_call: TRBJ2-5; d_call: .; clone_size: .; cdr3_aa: CASCPDNQETQYF; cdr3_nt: TGTGCCAGCTGCCCGGACAACCAAGAGACCCAGTACTTC
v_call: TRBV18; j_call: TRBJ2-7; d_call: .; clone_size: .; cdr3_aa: CASSLAAYSYEQYF; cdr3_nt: TGTGCCAGCTCACTAGCGGCTTACTCCTACGAGCAGTACTTC
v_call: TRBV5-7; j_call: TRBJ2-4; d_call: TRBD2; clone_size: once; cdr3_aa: CASSLRLAGVQGNIQYF; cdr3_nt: TGTGCCAGCAGCTTGAGGCTAGCGGGGGTCCAGGGGAACATTCAGTACTTC
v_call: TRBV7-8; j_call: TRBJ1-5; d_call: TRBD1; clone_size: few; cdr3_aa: CASSLRGQGSGSNQPQHF; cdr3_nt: TGTGCCAGCAGCTTAAGGGGACAGGGATCCGGATCAAATCAGCCCCAGCATTTT
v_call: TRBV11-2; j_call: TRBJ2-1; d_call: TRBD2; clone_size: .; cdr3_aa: CASSLGLAGGRRNNEQFF; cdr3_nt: TGTGCCAGCAGCTTAGGCCTAGCGGGAGGACGGCGAAACAATGAGCAGTTCTTC
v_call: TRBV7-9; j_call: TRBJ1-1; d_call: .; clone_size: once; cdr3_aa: CASSSEGGASAEAFF; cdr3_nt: TGTGCCAGCAGCTCTGAGGGAGGGGCATCGGCTGAAGCTTTCTTT
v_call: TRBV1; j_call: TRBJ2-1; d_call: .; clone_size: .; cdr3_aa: CTSSDERSGGNEQFF; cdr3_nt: TGCACCAGCAGCGACGAGAGGAGCGGGGGGAATGAGCAGTTCTTC
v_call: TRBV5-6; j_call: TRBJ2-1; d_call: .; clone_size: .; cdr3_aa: CASSLGSSVYNEQFF; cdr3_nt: TGTGCCAGCAGCTTGGGGTCTAGCGTCTACAATGAGCAGTTCTTC
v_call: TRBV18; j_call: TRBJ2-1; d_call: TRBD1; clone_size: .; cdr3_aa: CASSRLQGPDSNEQFF; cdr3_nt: TGTGCCAGCTCACGATTACAGGGGCCTGACAGCAATGAGCAGTTCTTC
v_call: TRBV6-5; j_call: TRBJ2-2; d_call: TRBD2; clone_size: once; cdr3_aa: CASSYTGGSNTGELFF; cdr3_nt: TGTGCCAGCAGTTACACGGGGGGGTCGAACACCGGGGAGCTGTTTTTT
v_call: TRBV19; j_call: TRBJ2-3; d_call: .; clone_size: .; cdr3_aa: CASSTDYGPTDTQYF; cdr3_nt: TGTGCCAGTAGTACGGACTATGGGCCCACAGATACGCAGTATTTT
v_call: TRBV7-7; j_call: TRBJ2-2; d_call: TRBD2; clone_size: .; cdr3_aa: CASSEGLAGVGPGELFF; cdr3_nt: TGTGCCAGCAGCGAGGGACTAGCGGGAGTGGGGCCCGGGGAGCTGTTTTTT